Shown below are 18 T cell receptor beta chains from a single sample sequenced in a study of T cells after yellow fever vaccination. Each CDR3 protein gets one entry after TCRdb re-called the 5' RACE reads with MiXCR. The sample lists 350,000 to 450,000 distinct CDR3 sequences, roughly a sixth occurring once. Sequenced here: PBMCs, sampled before the yellow fever booster vaccination. The receptor set was obtained from a man between 18 and 35 years old who received the YFV17D yellow fever vaccine.

This clonotype was seen at least ten times. The chain has TRBV4-2 and TRBJ2-5, with 8 bases fitting TRBD1. Germline V gene lookup returns CDR1 LGHNA and CDR2 YNFKEQ. The CDR3 totals 19 residues. The V gene end was trimmed by 4 bases and the J gene end by 7 bases; junction bases not matched to a gene: 23. The CDR3 DNA sequence: TGTGCCAGCAGCCCAGGGGGCCTCGGTTTTCGCGGGGTACTTAGGACCCAGTACTTC. Amino acids: CASSPGGLGFRGVLRTQYF.

This clonotype has just a few counts. V gene TRBV7-3 combines with J gene TRBJ2-7; no clear D gene. The V gene's germline CDR1 is SGHTA and CDR2 FQGTGA. This CDR3 spans 13 amino acids. V lost 5 bases, J lost 2 bases, and 10 bases lay in between. The CDR3 loop is CASSEAPAYEQYF. Written as DNA, the CDR3 is TGTGCCAGCAGCGAAGCCCCGGCCTACGAGCAGTACTTC.

This clonotype has just a few counts. The rearrangement links TRBV5-1 to TRBJ2-6; D is uncertain. V lost 1 base and J 2 bases, leaving 13 bases between the germline ends. Germline CDR1 reads SGHRS; CDR2 reads YFSETQ. This CDR3 spans 17 amino acids. CDR3 residues: CASSLMTRGTGANVLTF. In DNA form, the CDR3 reads TGCGCCAGCAGCTTGATGACGCGTGGGACTGGGGCCAACGTCCTGACTTTC.

DNA for the CDR3: TGTGCCAGCAGCGTAGGAGGAACGGGGGTGGATACGCAGTATTTT. Protein: CASSVGGTGVDTQYF. The J gene is TRBJ2-3, the V gene TRBV9; possible D gene TRBD2, 6 bases. This CDR3 has 15 residues. The V gene's germline CDR1 is SGDLS and CDR2 YYNGEE. V lost 0 bases, J lost 6 bases, and 14 bases lay in between.

This clonotype has only a few counts. The chain carries TRBV20-1 and TRBJ2-7; tentatively, D is TRBD1 (6 bases). Trimming took off 2 bases at V and 6 bases at J, with 17 bases between the two ends. The germline V gene encodes CDR1 DFQATT and CDR2 SNEGSKA (reference sequence). The CDR3 covers 14 residues. CDR3 residues: CSARKDRVAGEQYF. The CDR3 DNA sequence: TGCAGTGCTAGAAAGGACAGAGTAGCTGGCGAGCAGTACTTC.

This chain connects TRBV18 to TRBJ2-7, with TRBD2 as a possible D gene (6 bases). CDR1 KGHSH and CDR2 LQKENI come from the germline V gene. Trimming cost V 3 bases and J 5 bases, with 20 bases left between them. The CDR3 loop spans 16 amino acids. Here the CDR3 DNA reads TGTGCCAGCTCACCTGCACGGTGGCAGGGAGGAAACGAGCAGTACTTC. It specifies CASSPARWQGGNEQYF. The whole variable domain, remainder taken from reference TRBV18 and TRBJ2-7, is NAGVMQNPRHLVRRRGQEARLRCSPMKGHSHVYWYRQLPEEGLKFMVYLQKENIIDESGMPKERFSAEFPKEGPSILRIQQVVRGDSAAYFCASSPARWQGGNEQYFGPGTRLTVT.

This clonotype was counted at least ten times. The chain carries TRBV25-1 and TRBJ2-2; 7 bases agree with TRBD1. The CDR3 is 13 residues long. V lost 2 bases and J lost 6; bases outside the gene matches: 0. The germline gives CDR1 MGHDK, CDR2 SYGVNS. The CDR3, as DNA: TGTGCCAGCAGTGAACAGGGGGCCGGGGAGCTGTTTTTT. This codes for CASSEQGAGELFF.

V is TRBV7-2 and J is TRBJ2-3; unclear D gene. Trimming took 4 bases from V and 12 from J, leaving 14 bases between them. Germline V CDR1 and CDR2: SGHTA, FQGNSA. The CDR3 is 12 residues long. This CDR3 reads CASSSPPAGQYF. CDR3 DNA sequence: TGTGCCAGCAGCTCCCCCCCCGCCGGTCAGTATTTT.

The V and J genes are TRBV30 and TRBJ2-7, with 7 positions matching TRBD1. The V gene end was trimmed by 1 base and the J gene end by 6 bases; junction bases not matched to a gene: 6. Per the germline V gene, CDR1 is GTSNPN and CDR2 is SVGIG (reference sequence). The CDR3 is 13 amino acids. In nucleotides, the CDR3 is TGTGCCTGGAGTGAACAGGGGATCGGCGAGCAGTACTTC. This codes for CAWSEQGIGEQYF.

The chain has TRBV2 and TRBJ2-4, with no clear D. The CDR3 runs to 15 residues. The germline V gene has CDR1 SNHLY and CDR2 FYNNEI. Trimming removed 8 bases from V and 1 base from J, with 15 bases in between. CDR3 in DNA: TGTGCCAGCGTTGCCCGCCCATCGGCCAAAAACATTCAGTACTTC. Protein: CASVARPSAKNIQYF.

The chain joins TRBV20-1 to TRBJ2-5; 10 positions match TRBD2. The CDR3 contains 14 residues. J gave up 5 bases and V 2 bases, and 5 bases lay outside the gene matches. CDR1 is DFQATT, CDR2 SNEGSKA, per germline (reference sequence). As DNA, the CDR3 is TGCAGTGCTAGACGAGCGGGGGGGGTGGAGACCCAGTACTTC. As protein: CSARRAGGVETQYF.

This clonotype was observed a handful of times. CDR3 sequence reads: CSVGLDNEQFF. The CDR3 DNA reads TGCAGCGTGGGACTCGACAATGAGCAGTTCTTC. The chain combines TRBV29-1 with TRBJ2-1; D is perhaps TRBD2 (6 bases). Trimming pared 6 bases from V and 5 bases from J, leaving 8 bases between. Germline V gives CDR1 SQVTM, CDR2 ANQGSEA. This CDR3 is built from 11 residues.

The V call is TRBV5-1, the J call TRBJ2-3, with TRBD2 matching 9 bases. The CDR3 extends over 16 amino acids. V trimming: 7 bases; J trimming: 0 bases; junction bases outside the gene matches: 9. Per the germline V gene, CDR1 is SGHRS and CDR2 is YFSETQ. Written as DNA, the CDR3 is TGCGCCAGCCACCGGGGGCTAGCGGGGAGCACAGATACGCAGTATTTT. Amino acid sequence: CASHRGLAGSTDTQYF. The entire variable domain, with the rest obtained from reference TRBV5-1 and TRBJ2-3, is as follows: KAGVTQTPRYLIKTRGQQVTLSCSPISGHRSVSWYQQTPGQGLQFLFEYFSETQRNKGNFPGRFSGRQFSNSRSEMNVSTLELGDSALYLCASHRGLAGSTDTQYFGPGTRLTVL.

This clonotype was recorded a few times. This chain links TRBV11-2 with TRBJ2-3; D is possibly TRBD1 (6 bases). This CDR3 is built from 18 residues. CDR1 SGHAT and CDR2 FQNNGV come from the germline V gene. V lost 5 bases, J lost 0 bases, and 21 bases lay in between. This CDR3 is CASSTPSGVEGSTDTQYF. The CDR3 DNA follows: TGTGCCAGCAGCACCCCGTCAGGGGTCGAGGGAAGCACAGATACGCAGTATTTT.

V usage is TRBV7-3 and J usage is TRBJ1-1, with a tentative D call TRBD1 (6 bases). V lost 5 bases, J lost 2 bases, and 9 bases lay in between. This CDR3 spans 13 amino acids. From germline, CDR1 is SGHTA and CDR2 FQGTGA. CDR3 sequence reads: CASSGGTNTEAFF. The DNA of the CDR3 is TGTGCCAGCAGCGGCGGGACAAACACTGAAGCTTTCTTT.

In its sample, this clonotype was seen a few times. The gene calls are TRBV7-2 and TRBJ2-3; 10 bases map to TRBD2. CDR3 size: 18 residues. V dropped 1 base and J dropped 0; count of bases not matched to a gene: 7. Germline values: CDR1 SGHTA, CDR2 FQGNSA. CDR3 region: CASSLGASGGRSTDTQYF. The CDR3 DNA reads as TGTGCCAGCAGCTTAGGGGCTAGCGGGGGCCGAAGCACAGATACGCAGTATTTT.

This clonotype came up a few times. The rearrangement joins TRBV6-5 to TRBJ1-6; no firm D call. The CDR3 runs to 19 residues. With 2 bases removed from V and 0 bases from J, the gap between germline ends came to 17 bases. Germline loops: CDR1 MNHEY, CDR2 SVGAGI. CDR3 in DNA: TGTGCCAGCAGTTACCGGGCTCAGCCCTGGAGCTCCTATAATTCACCCCTCCACTTT. Protein sequence: CASSYRAQPWSSYNSPLHF.

J is TRBJ1-5 and V is TRBV5-1, with 10 positions matching TRBD1. Per germline, CDR1 SGHRS and CDR2 YFSETQ. The CDR3 has 18 residues. Trimming removed 1 base from V and 3 bases from J; junction bases left unmatched: 10. CDR3 sequence: CASSLNTSGTGDNQPQHF. Here the CDR3 DNA reads TGCGCCAGCAGCTTGAACACCTCCGGGACAGGGGACAATCAGCCCCAGCATTTT.